Given below is one T cell receptor (beta chain) in context. No antigen is known for it. Each population that was sorted was more than 95% pure. The record originates from a study of beta chain features in type 1 diabetes. Study-level information: Age, gender and cell yields were alike across patients and healthy donors. Whole-study findings and limits: Researchers could not determine here whether HLA type influences TCRB rearrangement.

The isolated RNA, all of it, was reverse transcribed, so expressed TCRB transcripts were what got sequenced. Sequenced naive, central memory and regulatory T cell samples produced an average of around 3.8 million reads. Repertoires were generated with immunoSEQ multiplex PCR, while TCRdb's copy carries only in-frame clones and drops some. The data hold a few hundred thousand clones, with 14% observed a single time. This receptor was taken from a man aged 30 to 45 in good health. Sequencing was done on a sample of naive CD4+ T cells from blood.

CDR3 amino acids: CAAQGWNEQFF. In DNA, the CDR3 is TGTGCCGCACAGGGTTGGAATGAGCAGTTCTTC. V gene TRBV6-1 combines with J gene TRBJ2-1; D might be TRBD1 (6 bases). Per the germline V gene, CDR1 is MNHNS and CDR2 is SASEGT. This CDR3 has 11 residues. V was pared by 11 bases and J by 7 bases, with 12 bases between.